One and the same sample provided the 29 T cell receptor beta chains below, sequenced in a study of blood T cell repertoires in COVID-19. TCRdb's copy holds only in-frame clones and misses some; the assay was immunoSEQ multiplex PCR. The table shows about 190,000 clones, with more than 75% occurring only once. Input material: PBMCs or T cells enriched from blood (not recorded which). These receptors all come from a woman in her 50s who had recovered from COVID-19.

This clone was picked up a small number of times. J is TRBJ2-7 and V is TRBV6-5, with TRBD2 matching over 7 bases. Germline CDR1 is MNHEY and CDR2 is SVGAGI. CDR3 length: 13 amino acids. V lost 2 bases, J lost 8 bases, and 6 bases stayed unmatched. CDR3: CASSYSLAEKQYF. CDR3 bases: TGTGCCAGCAGTTACAGCCTAGCGGAAAAGCAGTACTTC.

This clone was seen a handful of times. The chain has TRBV11-2 and TRBJ1-6; a possible D gene is TRBD1 (6 bases). The ends were cut back, 0 bases at V and 1 base at J, with 10 bases in the middle. In germline, CDR1 is SGHAT, CDR2 FQNNGV. The CDR3 runs 17 residues. CDR3 in amino acids: CASSLEATGSYNSPLHF. The DNA for the CDR3 is TGTGCCAGCAGCTTAGAGGCGACAGGTTCCTATAATTCACCCCTCCACTTT. Drawing the rest from reference TRBV11-2 and TRBJ1-6, the complete variable domain is EAGVAQSPRYKIIEKRQSVAFWCNPISGHATLYWYQQILGQGPKLLIQFQNNGVVDDSQLPKDRFSAERLKGVDSTLKIQPAKLEDSAVYLCASSLEATGSYNSPLHFGNGTRLTVT.

V usage is TRBV7-8 and J usage is TRBJ2-1; tentatively, D is TRBD2 (5 bases). V was trimmed by 5 bases and J by 0 bases, leaving 11 bases between them. CDR3 length: 15 residues. Germline CDR1 reads SGHVS; CDR2 reads FQNEAQ. The CDR3 DNA is TGTGCCAGCAGCCTTGAGGGATACTCCTACAATGAGCAGTTCTTC. Amino acid sequence: CASSLEGYSYNEQFF.

The chain uses TRBV9 and TRBJ2-3; 7 bases line up with TRBD1. The CDR3 covers 15 residues. Trimming cost V 3 bases and J 2 bases; bases outside gene matches: 6. Germline CDR1 is SGDLS and CDR2 is YYNGEE. In DNA form, the CDR3 reads TGTGCCAGCAGCGCAAGGGGGCGCCTCACAGATACGCAGTATTTT. This sequence encodes CASSARGRLTDTQYF.

The chain has TRBV5-1 and TRBJ1-1; D perhaps matches TRBD1 (5 bases). CDR3 length: 15 amino acids. Germline V lookup: CDR1 SGHRS, CDR2 YFSETQ. V was trimmed by 3 bases and J by 5 bases, leaving 17 bases between them. For the CDR3, the DNA is TGCGCCAGCAGCTCTGTGGGGCACGGGAGTACTGAAGCTTTCTTT. This encodes CASSSVGHGSTEAFF.

This clone was counted only a few times. The rearrangement links TRBV3-1 (or the pseudogene TRBV3-2) to TRBJ1-4, with 11 bases that match TRBD1. From germline, CDR1 is LGHDT and CDR2 YNNKEL (reference sequence). J was trimmed by 8 bases and V by 3 bases; bases with no gene match: 5. The CDR3 runs to 15 residues. For the CDR3, the DNA is TGTGCCAGCAGCCAGAGGACAGGGGGCAACGAAAAACTGTTTTTT. It translates to CASSQRTGGNEKLFF.

This sequence joins TRBV28 and TRBJ1-3; 9 nucleotides align to TRBD1. V shed 4 bases and J 3 bases; nucleotides not matched to a gene: 10. This CDR3 comprises 17 residues. Germline V gene data show CDR1 as MDHEN and CDR2 as SYDVKM. CDR3 amino acids: CASSSPRDREGGNTIYF. The CDR3 coding sequence is TGTGCCAGCAGTTCCCCGAGGGACAGGGAAGGTGGAAACACCATATATTTT. The variable domain in full, with the rest retrieved from reference TRBV28 and TRBJ1-3, is DVKVTQSSRYLVKRTGEKVFLECVQDMDHENMFWYRQDPGLGLRLIYFSYDVKMKEKGDIPEGYSVSREKKERFSLILESASTNQTSMYLCASSSPRDREGGNTIYFGEGSWLTVV.

The chain joins TRBV7-8 to TRBJ1-5, with TRBD1 matching 9 bases. Germline V gene sequence: CDR1 SGHVS, CDR2 FQNEAQ. Germline trimming cut 1 base from V and 5 bases from J; bases unmatched to any gene: 3. The CDR3 contains 15 residues. CDR3 region: CASSLGTGADQPQHF. CDR3 DNA sequence: TGTGCCAGCAGCTTAGGGACAGGGGCCGATCAGCCCCAGCATTTT.

V is TRBV7-2 and J is TRBJ2-1; D might be TRBD2 (5 bases). Trimming left V 3 bases short and J 4 bases short, with 10 bases between. From germline, CDR1 is SGHTA and CDR2 FQGNSA. The CDR3 sequence is 14 residues long. DNA of the CDR3: TGTGCCAGCAGCTTTTCCCGGGGATACAATGAGCAGTTCTTC. It translates to CASSFSRGYNEQFF.

The chain links TRBV28 to TRBJ1-2; 7 nucleotides match TRBD1. Germline lookup yields CDR1 MDHEN and CDR2 SYDVKM. CDR3 length: 13 amino acids. The ends lost 4 bases at V and 3 bases at J; junction bases unmatched: 2. The CDR3 region is CASSSGQDYGYTF. The DNA for the CDR3 is TGTGCCAGCAGTTCAGGACAGGACTATGGCTACACCTTC.

The chain joins TRBV25-1 to TRBJ1-3; D not certain. CDR3 length: 14 residues. Between the trimmed V and J ends, which lost 5 bases and 2 bases, there was a span of 10 bases. The germline V gene encodes CDR1 MGHDK and CDR2 SYGVNS. The CDR3 bases are TGTGCCAGCAGTAATACGCAGGCTGGAAACACCATATATTTT. This encodes CASSNTQAGNTIYF.

The chain has TRBV5-1 and TRBJ1-3, with 7 bases identical to TRBD1. The CDR3 runs 16 residues. V shed 3 bases and J 4 bases; nucleotides not matched to a gene: 10. Germline V CDR1 and CDR2: SGHRS, YFSETQ. This CDR3 is CASSWQGQLLGNTIYF. CDR3 coding DNA: TGCGCCAGCAGCTGGCAGGGACAGCTGTTGGGAAACACCATATATTTT.

This clone appeared a single time. J is TRBJ2-3 and V is TRBV9; D gene uncertain. Per germline, CDR1 SGDLS and CDR2 YYNGEE. Trimming shortened V by 2 bases and J by 4 bases, and 20 bases separated the two germline ends. The CDR3 loop spans 17 amino acids. This CDR3 is CASSVQWSALPSDTQYF. CDR3 DNA sequence: TGTGCCAGCAGCGTTCAATGGAGCGCGTTACCTTCAGATACGCAGTATTTT.

The chain carries TRBV18 and TRBJ1-5; 8 nucleotides line up with TRBD1. CDR1 is KGHSH, CDR2 LQKENI, per germline. Trimming took 5 bases from V and 1 from J; bases not matched to a gene: 4. This CDR3 region has 15 residues. CDR3 sequence (DNA): TGTGCCAGCTCATCCGGGACAGGAAGCAATCAGCCCCAGCATTTT. Amino acids: CASSSGTGSNQPQHF.

The chain couples TRBV12-3 or TRBV12-4 to TRBJ2-7, with a tentative D call TRBD1 (6 bases). The CDR3 runs 12 residues. Trimming took 7 bases from V and 3 from J, leaving 10 bases between them. The CDR3 spells CASNRDIYEQYF. CDR3 bases: TGTGCCAGCAACCGGGACATCTACGAGCAGTACTTC.

A remark on this clone: The identical CDR3 is also encoded by other nucleotide sequences in the sample. This chain links TRBV6-5 with TRBJ1-3; D unclear. Between the trimmed V and J ends, which lost 2 bases and 0 bases, there was a span of 5 bases. The CDR3 has 14 amino acids. Germline assignment: CDR1 MNHEY and CDR2 SVGAGI. CDR3 loop: CASSYGGSGNTIYF. The DNA of the CDR3 is TGTGCCAGCAGTTACGGCGGCTCTGGAAACACCATATATTTT.

This clone has a handful of counts. The V gene is TRBV23-1, the J gene TRBJ2-3; D remains ambiguous. TRBV23-1 is sorted into the ORF group, with uncertain function. The CDR3 loop spans 11 amino acids. The ends were cut back, 8 bases at V and 5 bases at J, with 8 bases in the middle. The CDR3, as DNA: TGCGCCAGCTTAGATATAGATACGCAGTATTTT. Translated: CASLDIDTQYF.

This clone has a handful of counts. This chain connects TRBV7-3 to TRBJ2-4, with a tentative D call TRBD1 (7 bases). The V gene's germline CDR1 is SGHTA and CDR2 FQGTGA. Between the trimmed V and J ends, which lost 5 bases and 9 bases, there was a span of 14 bases. The CDR3 length is 13 residues. The CDR3 protein is CASSPQGGGIQYF. CDR3 in DNA: TGTGCCAGCAGCCCCCAGGGGGGAGGCATTCAGTACTTC.

The chain carries TRBV29-1 and TRBJ2-1; 8 nucleotides line up with TRBD2. After removal of 2 bases from V and 2 bases from J, the junction contained 2 bases not matched to a gene. The CDR3 consists of 14 residues. From germline, CDR1 is SQVTM and CDR2 ANQGSEA. For the CDR3, the DNA is TGCAGCGTTGAATTAGCGGGACCCTACAATGAGCAGTTCTTC. It yields the protein CSVELAGPYNEQFF.

This clone was detected a few times. The chain joins TRBV5-1 to TRBJ2-7; 8 bases map to TRBD1. The germline CDR1 and CDR2 sequences are SGHRS and YFSETQ. The CDR3 length is 14 residues. J lost 3 bases, V lost 3 bases, and 5 bases had no gene match. CDR3 protein: CASSSDRAGYEQYF. The DNA of the CDR3 is TGCGCCAGCAGCTCGGACAGGGCGGGCTACGAGCAGTACTTC.

This clone was detected a few times. Here the CDR3 DNA reads TGTGCCAGCAGGACAGGTCCTGGAAACACCATATATTTT. It translates to CASRTGPGNTIYF. V and J are TRBV2 and TRBJ1-3; D possibly corresponds to TRBD1 (6 bases). The CDR3 consists of 13 residues. The V end was cut by 6 bases, the J end by 2 bases, with 8 bases between. CDR1 is SNHLY and CDR2 is FYNNEI in the germline V gene.

The chain employs TRBV3-1 (or the pseudogene TRBV3-2) and TRBJ1-5; TRBD1 matches 11 bases. The CDR3 length is 18 residues. The trim removed 1 base at V and 2 bases at J, leaving 7 bases unmatched. Per germline, CDR1 LGHDT and CDR2 YNNKEL (reference sequence). The CDR3 loop reads CASSQGTGGGGGNQPQHF. In DNA, the CDR3 is TGTGCCAGCAGCCAAGGGACAGGGGGCGGAGGGGGCAATCAGCCCCAGCATTTT.

The chain is built from TRBV6-5 and TRBJ2-6; D remains ambiguous. Deletions cut 7 bases from V and 0 bases from J, with 7 bases between. Germline lookup yields CDR1 MNHEY and CDR2 SVGAGI. The CDR3 is made up of 14 amino acids. The CDR3 DNA is TGTGCCAGCACCCCCCTCTCTGGGGCCAACGTCCTGACTTTC. Translated: CASTPLSGANVLTF.

DNA of the CDR3: TGTGCCAGCTCACTCCGGGGACAGGGGAACACAGATACGCAGTATTTT. The encoded protein is CASSLRGQGNTDTQYF. The rearrangement joins TRBV18 to TRBJ2-3; 10 nucleotides align to TRBD1. This CDR3 contains 16 residues. Germline trimming cut 4 bases from V and 2 bases from J; bases unmatched to any gene: 6. Germline assignment: CDR1 KGHSH and CDR2 LQKENI.

The gene calls are TRBV7-9 and TRBJ1-2; the D gene is possibly TRBD1 (6 bases). V gave up 1 base and J gave up 4 bases, with 7 bases separating them. CDR3 length equals 13 residues. Germline lookup yields CDR1 SEHNR and CDR2 FQNEAQ (reference sequence). The CDR3 DNA sequence: TGTGCCAGCAGCTTAGAGGACAGCTATGGCTACACCTTC. It translates to CASSLEDSYGYTF.

The chain combines TRBV7-9 with TRBJ1-1; D is possibly TRBD1 (5 bases). CDR1 is SEHNR, CDR2 FQNEAQ, per germline (reference sequence). The CDR3 sequence is 15 residues long. Trimming shortened V by 1 base and J by 0 bases, and 9 bases separated the two germline ends. The CDR3 coding sequence is TGTGCCAGCAGCTTAGGGGGCGGCATGAACACTGAAGCTTTCTTT. This gives the protein CASSLGGGMNTEAFF.

The chain has TRBV12-5 and TRBJ2-5; TRBD1 matches at 9 bases. Trimming took 6 bases from V and 5 from J; bases not matched to a gene: 7. Germline V gene sequence: CDR1 LGHNT, CDR2 FRNRAP. There are 14 residues in the CDR3. CDR3 in DNA: TGTGCTAGTGGACGGGGGACAGGGCTTGAGACCCAGTACTTC. Residues: CASGRGTGLETQYF.

The chain employs TRBV5-4 and TRBJ2-3; 10 nucleotides agree with TRBD2. Germline CDR1 reads SGHNT; CDR2 reads YYREEE (reference sequence). The CDR3 is 14 amino acids. V shed 4 bases, J shed 4 bases, and the junction held 3 bases outside the gene matches. CDR3 residues: CASSLGLASDTQYF. The CDR3 DNA reads TGTGCCAGCAGCCTGGGACTAGCGTCAGATACGCAGTATTTT.

This sequence joins TRBV27 and TRBJ1-5, with unresolved D. Germline CDR1 reads MNHEY; CDR2 reads SMNVEV (reference sequence). Trimming removed 5 bases at V and 2 bases at J, with 13 bases between. CDR3 size: 15 residues. The CDR3 sequence: CASSKYFGGNQPQHF. CDR3 nucleotide sequence: TGTGCCAGCAGTAAATACTTCGGGGGCAATCAGCCCCAGCATTTT.